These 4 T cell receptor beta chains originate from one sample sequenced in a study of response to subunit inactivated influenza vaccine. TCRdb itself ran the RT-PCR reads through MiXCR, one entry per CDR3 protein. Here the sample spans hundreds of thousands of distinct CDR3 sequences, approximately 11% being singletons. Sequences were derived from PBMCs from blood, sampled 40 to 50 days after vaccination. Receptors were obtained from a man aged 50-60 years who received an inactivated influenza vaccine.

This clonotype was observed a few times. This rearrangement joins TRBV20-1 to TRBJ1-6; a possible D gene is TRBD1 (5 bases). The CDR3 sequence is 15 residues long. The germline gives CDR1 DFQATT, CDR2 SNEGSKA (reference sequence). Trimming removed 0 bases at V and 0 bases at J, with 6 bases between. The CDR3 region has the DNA TGCAGTGCTAGAGAGGGGGACTCCTATAATTCACCCCTCCACTTT. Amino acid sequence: CSAREGDSYNSPLHF.

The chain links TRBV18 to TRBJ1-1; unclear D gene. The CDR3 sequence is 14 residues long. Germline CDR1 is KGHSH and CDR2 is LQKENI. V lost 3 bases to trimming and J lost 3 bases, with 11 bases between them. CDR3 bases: TGTGCCAGCTCACCCATAGAGGGCCACACTGAAGCTTTCTTT. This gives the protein CASSPIEGHTEAFF.

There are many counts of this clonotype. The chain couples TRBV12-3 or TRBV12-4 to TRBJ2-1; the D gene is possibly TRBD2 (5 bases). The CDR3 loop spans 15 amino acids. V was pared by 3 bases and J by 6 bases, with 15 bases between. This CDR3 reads CASSFTSLASNEQFF. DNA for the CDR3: TGTGCCAGCAGTTTTACGTCGCTAGCTAGCAATGAGCAGTTCTTC.

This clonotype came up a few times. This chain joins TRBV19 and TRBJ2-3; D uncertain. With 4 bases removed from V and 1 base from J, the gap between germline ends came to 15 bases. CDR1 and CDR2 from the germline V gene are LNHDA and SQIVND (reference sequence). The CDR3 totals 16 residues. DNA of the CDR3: TGTGCCAGTAGTACCGCGGTCAGGTTACGCACAGATACGCAGTATTTT. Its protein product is CASSTAVRLRTDTQYF.